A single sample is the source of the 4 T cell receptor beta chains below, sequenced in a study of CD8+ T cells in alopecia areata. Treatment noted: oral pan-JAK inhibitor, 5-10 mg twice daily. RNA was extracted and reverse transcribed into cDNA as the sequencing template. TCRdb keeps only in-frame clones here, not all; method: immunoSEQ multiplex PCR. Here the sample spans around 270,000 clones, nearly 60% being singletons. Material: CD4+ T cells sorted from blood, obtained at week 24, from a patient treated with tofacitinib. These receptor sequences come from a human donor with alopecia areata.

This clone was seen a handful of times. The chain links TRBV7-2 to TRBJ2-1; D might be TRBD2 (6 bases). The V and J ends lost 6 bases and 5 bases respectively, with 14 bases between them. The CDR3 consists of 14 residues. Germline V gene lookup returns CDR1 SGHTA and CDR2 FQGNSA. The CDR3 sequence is CASRGTGRNNEQFF. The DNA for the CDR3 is TGTGCCAGCAGAGGGACTGGAAGAAACAATGAGCAGTTCTTC.

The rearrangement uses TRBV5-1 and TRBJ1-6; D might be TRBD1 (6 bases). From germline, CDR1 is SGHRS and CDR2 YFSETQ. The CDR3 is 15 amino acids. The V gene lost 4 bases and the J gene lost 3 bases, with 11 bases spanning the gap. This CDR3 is CASSSRTDYNSPLHF. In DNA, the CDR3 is TGCGCCAGCAGCAGCCGGACAGACTATAATTCACCCCTCCACTTT.

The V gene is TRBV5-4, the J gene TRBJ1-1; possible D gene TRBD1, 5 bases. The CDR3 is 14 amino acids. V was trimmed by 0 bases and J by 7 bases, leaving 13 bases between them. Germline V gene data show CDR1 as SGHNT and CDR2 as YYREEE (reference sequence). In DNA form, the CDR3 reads TGTGCCAGCAGCTTGGTCGGGGCGCCCGGTGAAGCTTTCTTT. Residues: CASSLVGAPGEAFF.

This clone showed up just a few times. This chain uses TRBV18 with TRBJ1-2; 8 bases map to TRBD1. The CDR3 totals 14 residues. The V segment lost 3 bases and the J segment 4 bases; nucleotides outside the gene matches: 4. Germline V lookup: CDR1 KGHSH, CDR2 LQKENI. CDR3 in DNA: TGTGCCAGCTCACCGGACAGGGAATTCTATGGCTACACCTTC. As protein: CASSPDREFYGYTF.